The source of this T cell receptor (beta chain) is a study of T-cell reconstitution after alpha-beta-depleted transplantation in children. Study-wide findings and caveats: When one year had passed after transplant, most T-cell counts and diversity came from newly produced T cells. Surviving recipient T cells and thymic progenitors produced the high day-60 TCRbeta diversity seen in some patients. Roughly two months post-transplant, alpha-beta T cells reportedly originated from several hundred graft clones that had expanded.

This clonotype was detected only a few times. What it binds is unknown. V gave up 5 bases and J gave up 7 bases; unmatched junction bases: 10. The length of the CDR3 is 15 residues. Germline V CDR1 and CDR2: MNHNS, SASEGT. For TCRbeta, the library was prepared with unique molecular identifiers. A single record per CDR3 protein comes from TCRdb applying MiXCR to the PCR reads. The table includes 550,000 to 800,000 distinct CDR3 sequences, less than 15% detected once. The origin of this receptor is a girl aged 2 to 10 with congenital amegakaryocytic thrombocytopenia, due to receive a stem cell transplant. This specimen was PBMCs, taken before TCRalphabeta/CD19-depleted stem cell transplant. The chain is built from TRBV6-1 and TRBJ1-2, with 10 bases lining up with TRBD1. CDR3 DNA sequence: TGTGCCAGCAGTCTGACAGGGGGCGCGGGATCTGGCTACACCTTC. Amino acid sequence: CASSLTGGAGSGYTF.